The 27 T cell receptor beta chains below all came from one sample that was sequenced in a study of T cell responses to AZD1222 COVID-19 vaccine. Here immunoSEQ multiplex PCR was the method, and the copy in TCRdb shows in-frame clones only, minus some. This table holds about 130,000 clones, 80% to 90% found once. This specimen consisted of peripheral blood, obtained 28 days after the second AZD1222 dose. The receptors originated from an adult who received the AZD1222 COVID-19 vaccine.

The rearrangement uses TRBV29-1 and TRBJ1-2, with TRBD1 matching over 8 bases. This CDR3 is 12 amino acids long. V dropped 6 bases and J dropped 2; count of bases not matched to a gene: 2. The germline V gene encodes CDR1 SQVTM and CDR2 ANQGSEA. The CDR3 coding sequence is TGCAGCGTATCAGGGGGCAACTATGGCTACACCTTC. This encodes CSVSGGNYGYTF.

The chain links TRBV29-1 to TRBJ2-7; TRBD1 agrees at 11 bases. V was pared by 7 bases and J by 4 bases, with 6 bases of the junction left unmatched. Germline values: CDR1 SQVTM, CDR2 ANQGSEA. CDR3 length: 13 residues. The DNA of the CDR3 is TGCAGCGGGGGACAGGGGGAAGGTTACGAGCAGTACTTC. This codes for CSGGQGEGYEQYF.

The chain uses TRBV7-9 and TRBJ1-4; 7 bases match TRBD1. This CDR3 is built from 19 residues. The junction had 17 bases not matched to a gene; V was cut back by 2 bases and J by 5 bases. Germline V gene sequence: CDR1 SEHNR, CDR2 FQNEAQ (reference sequence). The CDR3: CASSLRGQRNRGPNEKLFF. DNA of the CDR3: TGTGCCAGCAGCTTACGCGGGCAACGCAACAGGGGACCCAATGAAAAACTGTTTTTT.

The CDR3 spells CASRAYGTVYGYTF. DNA for the CDR3: TGTGCCAGCAGAGCTTATGGAACAGTCTATGGCTACACCTTC. This chain connects TRBV7-2 to TRBJ1-2; no clear D gene. Germline V gene sequence: CDR1 SGHTA, CDR2 FQGNSA. The CDR3 consists of 14 residues. With 6 bases removed from V and 4 bases from J, the gap between germline ends came to 15 bases.

For the CDR3, the DNA is TGTGCCAGCAGAGCAAGCACAGATACGCAGTATTTT. Protein: CASRASTDTQYF. The V call is TRBV28, the J call TRBJ2-3, with unresolved D. Germline V gene data show CDR1 as MDHEN and CDR2 as SYDVKM. The CDR3 contains 12 residues. Between the trimmed V and J ends, which lost 6 bases and 0 bases, there was a span of 4 bases.

The chain links TRBV13 to TRBJ2-1; D remains ambiguous. The germline V and J ends were trimmed by 8 bases and 8 bases, with 22 bases remaining between them. The CDR3 runs to 15 residues. Germline values: CDR1 PRHDT, CDR2 FYEKMQ (reference sequence). As DNA, the CDR3 is TGTGCCAGCCTACAGACCGTTGGGATGGGCGATGAGCAGTTCTTC. This sequence encodes CASLQTVGMGDEQFF.

This clone came up a few times. The CDR3 is CASSNPLQPQHF. CDR3 nucleotides: TGTGCCAGCTCAAATCCCCTTCAGCCCCAGCATTTT. V gene TRBV12-3 or TRBV12-4 combines with J gene TRBJ1-5; D uncertain. The length of the CDR3 is 12 residues. Between the trimmed V and J ends, which lost 8 bases and 6 bases, there was a span of 11 bases.

This chain links TRBV6-5 with TRBJ1-2, with 7 positions matching TRBD1. The germline V gene encodes CDR1 MNHEY and CDR2 SVGAGI. V trimming: 2 bases; J trimming: 7 bases; junction bases outside the gene matches: 7. The CDR3 loop spans 14 amino acids. The CDR3 protein is CASSYNRDSRGYTF. The CDR3 DNA sequence: TGTGCCAGCAGTTACAACCGGGACAGTCGTGGCTACACCTTC.

This clone is a singleton in its sample. J is TRBJ2-2 and V is TRBV11-2, with D perhaps matching TRBD1 (5 bases). V dropped 6 bases and J dropped 2 bases, with 16 bases sitting between them. Germline CDR1 reads SGHAT; CDR2 reads FQNNGV. The CDR3 is 16 amino acids. The CDR3, as DNA: TGTGCCAGCAGTTGGCCCTCTGGGGCTAACACCGGGGAGCTGTTTTTT. Protein: CASSWPSGANTGELFF.

The chain uses TRBV7-9 and TRBJ1-4, with 7 bases identical to TRBD1. J lost 2 bases, V lost 5 bases, and 5 bases had no gene match. Germline V CDR1 and CDR2: SEHNR, FQNEAQ (reference sequence). CDR3 length: 15 amino acids. Written as DNA, the CDR3 is TGTGCCAGCAGCGCAGACAGGGCTACTAATGAAAAACTGTTTTTT. This gives the protein CASSADRATNEKLFF. The full variable domain, in which reference TRBV7-9 and TRBJ1-4 provide the parts outside the CDR3, is DTGVSQNPRHKITKRGQNVTFRCDPISEHNRLYWYRQTLGQGPEFLTYFQNEAQLEKSRLLSDRFSAERPKGSFSTLEIQRTEQGDSAMYLCASSADRATNEKLFFGSGTQLSVL.

The chain has TRBV9 and TRBJ2-5; 13 nucleotides align to TRBD2. The CDR3 has 15 residues. V lost 6 bases to trimming and J lost 3 bases; unmatched junction nucleotides: 5. Per germline, CDR1 SGDLS and CDR2 YYNGEE. CDR3 residues: CASTKGTSGEETQYF. In nucleotides, the CDR3 is TGTGCCAGCACAAAAGGGACTAGCGGGGAAGAGACCCAGTACTTC.

This chain joins TRBV7-9 and TRBJ1-4, with D perhaps matching TRBD1 (6 bases). Germline CDR1 is SEHNR and CDR2 is FQNEAQ (reference sequence). CDR3 length equals 16 residues. Trimming removed 5 bases from V and 7 bases from J, with 20 bases in between. DNA for the CDR3: TGTGCCAGCAGCGAGGACAGACAGGACGGGGGTGAAAAACTGTTTTTT. It specifies CASSEDRQDGGEKLFF.

The V call is TRBV5-5, the J call TRBJ2-7; D uncertain. Germline lookup yields CDR1 SGHKS and CDR2 YYEKEE (reference sequence). The germline V and J ends were trimmed by 3 bases and 2 bases, with 18 bases remaining between them. This CDR3 has 16 amino acids. In DNA, the CDR3 is TGTGCCAGCAGCTCCCGTCTAGTAAACCCCACCTACGAGCAGTACTTC. It codes for CASSSRLVNPTYEQYF.

The chain couples TRBV9 to TRBJ1-4; unclear D gene. Germline lookup yields CDR1 SGDLS and CDR2 YYNGEE. The length of the CDR3 is 13 residues. The germline V and J ends were trimmed by 0 bases and 13 bases, with 13 bases remaining between them. CDR3 amino acids: CASSVGPGDRLFF. For the CDR3, the DNA is TGTGCCAGCAGCGTAGGACCGGGTGATAGACTGTTTTTT.

V usage is TRBV15 and J usage is TRBJ2-7; maybe TRBD2 (6 bases). Germline CDR1 is LNHNV and CDR2 is YYDKDF (reference sequence). The V gene lost 1 base and the J gene lost 0 bases, with 22 bases spanning the gap. CDR3 length: 19 residues. CDR3 residues: CATSRASGAADASSYEQYF. For the CDR3, the DNA is TGTGCCACCAGCAGAGCCTCGGGAGCGGCAGATGCGAGCTCCTACGAGCAGTACTTC. The full variable domain, completed using reference TRBV15 and TRBJ2-7, is DAMVIQNPRYQVTQFGKPVTLSCSQTLNHNVMYWYQQKSSQAPKLLFHYYDKDFNNEADTPDNFQSRRPNTSFCFLDIRSPGLGDTAMYLCATSRASGAADASSYEQYFGPGTRLTVT.

The rearrangement links TRBV3-1 (or the pseudogene TRBV3-2) to TRBJ2-5, with TRBD1 as a possible D gene (5 bases). CDR3 length equals 14 residues. Germline V gene data show CDR1 as LGHDT and CDR2 as YNNKEL (reference sequence). Trimming stripped 0 bases from V and 6 bases from J, with 11 bases between. The CDR3 nucleotides are TGTGCCAGCAGCCAAGATTCTGTGGGGCAGACCCAGTACTTC. Translation gives CASSQDSVGQTQYF.

The chain carries TRBV28 and TRBJ1-4; a possible D gene is TRBD1 (5 bases). Germline CDR1 reads MDHEN; CDR2 reads SYDVKM. This CDR3 region has 14 residues. Between the trimmed V and J ends, which lost 3 bases and 7 bases, there was a span of 12 bases. CDR3 in amino acids: CASSFPRAFEKLFF. The CDR3 DNA reads as TGTGCCAGCAGTTTCCCCAGGGCCTTTGAAAAACTGTTTTTT. Drawing the rest from reference TRBV28 and TRBJ1-4, the complete variable domain is DVKVTQSSRYLVKRTGEKVFLECVQDMDHENMFWYRQDPGLGLRLIYFSYDVKMKEKGDIPEGYSVSREKKERFSLILESASTNQTSMYLCASSFPRAFEKLFFGSGTQLSVL.

The rearrangement links TRBV2 to TRBJ2-2; D not resolved. Trimming shortened V by 2 bases and J by 1 base, and 11 bases separated the two germline ends. The CDR3 consists of 16 residues. CDR1 and CDR2 from the germline V gene are SNHLY and FYNNEI. As DNA, the CDR3 is TGTGCCAGCAGTGAACTCCGGACCTGGAACACCGGGGAGCTGTTTTTT. Amino acid sequence: CASSELRTWNTGELFF.

V usage is TRBV5-1 and J usage is TRBJ1-5; D gene unclear. Germline V gene sequence: CDR1 SGHRS, CDR2 YFSETQ. The CDR3 length is 14 residues. Trimming took 4 bases from V and 11 from J, leaving 19 bases between them. The CDR3 loop reads CASSPDGSIVTQHF. The DNA of the CDR3 is TGCGCCAGCAGCCCAGACGGTTCAATCGTGACCCAGCATTTT.

This clone has ten or more counts. The chain carries TRBV19 and TRBJ1-5, with 10 bases identical to TRBD1. V lost 7 bases to trimming and J lost 1 base; unmatched junction nucleotides: 10. CDR3 length: 17 amino acids. Germline V gene lookup returns CDR1 LNHDA and CDR2 SQIVND (reference sequence). In DNA form, the CDR3 reads TGTGCCAGTACCCAAGGACAGGGGGTTGTCAGCAATCAGCCCCAGCATTTT. It codes for CASTQGQGVVSNQPQHF.

This chain uses TRBV6-5 with TRBJ1-3; 9 bases match TRBD1. Unmatched junction bases numbered 4, after V lost 3 bases and J lost 7 bases. The CDR3 has 14 residues. Germline V gene data show CDR1 as MNHEY and CDR2 as SVGAGI. The CDR3 loop reads CASSYRQGDNTIYF. The CDR3 nucleotides are TGTGCCAGCAGTTATAGACAGGGGGACAACACCATATATTTT.

In this sample, this clone turned up once. The chain uses TRBV29-1 and TRBJ2-1, with D maybe TRBD2 (5 bases). This CDR3 comprises 11 residues. V lost 7 bases and J lost 5, with 9 bases in between. Looked up from germline, CDR1 is SQVTM and CDR2 is ANQGSEA. CDR3 nucleotides: TGCAGCGGCGACGGGAACAATGAGCAGTTCTTC. The encoded protein is CSGDGNNEQFF.

The chain recombines TRBV29-1 with TRBJ2-7; unclear D gene. The germline V gene encodes CDR1 SQVTM and CDR2 ANQGSEA. CDR3 length: 15 amino acids. V shed 0 bases and J shed 3 bases, with 15 bases lying between them. The DNA for the CDR3 is TGCAGCGTTGAAGAGGGTCCGGACCGATACTACGAGCAGTACTTC. This sequence encodes CSVEEGPDRYYEQYF.

V usage is TRBV5-4 and J usage is TRBJ2-3; tentatively, D is TRBD1 (5 bases). The germline V and J ends were trimmed by 10 bases and 1 base, with 13 bases remaining between them. CDR3 length: 13 amino acids. The V gene's germline CDR1 is SGHNT and CDR2 YYREEE (reference sequence). The chain's CDR3 is CAGWTRGTDTQYF. CDR3 nucleotide sequence: TGTGCCGGCTGGACAAGGGGCACAGATACGCAGTATTTT.

V and J are TRBV6-5 and TRBJ2-1; D is perhaps TRBD1 (7 bases). Germline CDR1 reads MNHEY; CDR2 reads SVGAGI. V lost 8 bases, J lost 7 bases, and 18 bases lay in between. This CDR3 region has 14 residues. This chain's CDR3 is CASFLGQGGNEQFF. Written as DNA, the CDR3 is TGTGCCAGCTTCCTCGGCCAGGGGGGAAATGAGCAGTTCTTC.

The V and J genes are TRBV10-2 and TRBJ1-4; possible D gene TRBD1, 5 bases. Germline lookup yields CDR1 WSHSY and CDR2 SAAADI. The V and J ends lost 3 bases and 2 bases respectively, with 7 bases between them. CDR3 length equals 14 residues. CDR3 amino acids: CASSDRATNEKLFF. CDR3 nucleotides: TGCGCCAGCAGTGACAGGGCCACTAATGAAAAACTGTTTTTT.

V and J are TRBV5-1 and TRBJ2-5, with TRBD2 identical over 10 bases. The CDR3 totals 16 residues. V lost 0 bases and J lost 0; bases outside the gene matches: 2. The V gene's germline CDR1 is SGHRS and CDR2 YFSETQ. The CDR3 DNA sequence: TGCGCCAGCAGCTTGGGGCTAGCGGGAGACCAAGAGACCCAGTACTTC. Residues: CASSLGLAGDQETQYF.